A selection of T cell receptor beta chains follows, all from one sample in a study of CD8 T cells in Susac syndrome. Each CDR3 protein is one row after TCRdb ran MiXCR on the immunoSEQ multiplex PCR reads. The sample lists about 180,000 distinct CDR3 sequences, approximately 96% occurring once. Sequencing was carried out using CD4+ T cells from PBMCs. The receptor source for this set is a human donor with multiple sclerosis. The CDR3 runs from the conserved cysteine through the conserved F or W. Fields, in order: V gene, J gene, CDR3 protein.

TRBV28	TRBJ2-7	CASSSGTYEQYF
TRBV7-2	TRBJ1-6	CASSPKEGQANSPLHF
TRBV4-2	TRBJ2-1	CASSQGPGNNYNEQFF
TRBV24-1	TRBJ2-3	CATSDTGTQYF
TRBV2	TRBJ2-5	CASSAVRQETQYF
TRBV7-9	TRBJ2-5	CASSLVSLVPGRETQYF
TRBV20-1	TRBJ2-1	CSARRRASYNEQFF
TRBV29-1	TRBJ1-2	CSVGENGYTF
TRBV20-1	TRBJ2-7	CSAKQGYEQYF
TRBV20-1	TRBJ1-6	CSASLPGPTIGSPLHF
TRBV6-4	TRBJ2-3	CASSDAVARDTQYF
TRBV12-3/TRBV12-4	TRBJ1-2	CASSLGQGVDGYTF
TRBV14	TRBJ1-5	CASSQAGNQPQHF
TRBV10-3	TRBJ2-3	CATHGGDTQYF
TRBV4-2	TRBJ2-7	CASSQDRGGYEQYF
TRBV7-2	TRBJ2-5	CASSWGTSGLQETQYF
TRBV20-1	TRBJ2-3	CSAPGDRDQGRDTQYF
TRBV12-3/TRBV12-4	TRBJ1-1	CASSHQGAPITEAFF
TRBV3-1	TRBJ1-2	CASSQGPGGAANYGYTF
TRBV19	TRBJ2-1	CASSTRTGGSKLTYNEQFF
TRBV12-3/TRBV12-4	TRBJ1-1	CASSLQASGAFF
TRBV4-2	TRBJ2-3	CASSQAPRGGTDTQYF